The clone carrying this T cell receptor beta chain was seen at least ten times. The CDR3 totals 15 residues. The germline V and J ends were trimmed by 8 bases and 6 bases, with 20 bases remaining between them. Looked up from germline, CDR1 is SGHTA and CDR2 is FQGNSA. Researchers prepared the TCRbeta library using unique molecular identifiers, the study reports. A single record per CDR3 protein comes from TCRdb applying MiXCR to the PCR reads. The sample has some 200,000 distinct CDR3 sequences; approximately 9.8% are singletons. This sample was included in a study of T-cell reconstitution after alpha-beta-depleted transplantation in children.

This sequence joins TRBV7-2 and TRBJ2-1, with TRBD1 as a possible D gene (5 bases). The material was PBMCs from the stem cell graft donor, obtained from the stem cell graft. The receptor was isolated from a human donor who donated a stem cell graft to a child with SCID. CDR3 nucleotides: TGTGCCAGCCGTTTATTGGGGCAACTGAGCAATGAGCAGTTCTTC. Its protein product is CASRLLGQLSNEQFF.